Here is one T cell receptor beta chain with its context. This entry is derived from a study of response to subunit inactivated influenza vaccine. The CDR3 spans 16 residues. V shed 5 bases and J 4 bases; nucleotides not matched to a gene: 6. TCRdb reprocessed the RT-PCR reads with MiXCR, giving one entry per CDR3 protein. Of under 550,000 distinct CDR3 sequences in the sample, 6.5% to 8% were seen once. The source is a man between 50 and 75 years old who received an inactivated influenza vaccine. The material was PBMCs from blood, obtained roughly 24 months after vaccination. The rearrangement links TRBV12-3 or TRBV12-4 to TRBJ1-4; 11 bases are shared with TRBD1. The CDR3 DNA reads TGTGCCAGCAGTCGTGGACAGGGGGCGCTTAATGAAAAACTGTTTTTT. Translating gives CASSRGQGALNEKLFF.